This TCR beta chain was profiled in a study of blood T cells in healthy people across ages. The V gene's germline CDR1 is MNHEY and CDR2 SVGAGI. V was cut by 9 bases and J by 8 bases, with 19 bases left in between. The CDR3 has 14 amino acids. Details on this clonotype: The antigen remains undetermined.

A second roughly 6 to 12 cycle PCR used barcoded and J-beta primers. One entry per CDR3 protein, called by TCRdb with MiXCR from the 5' RACE reads. In the table there are some 1.4 million distinct CDR3 sequences, roughly 40% of which are singletons. Regarding the study as a whole: Long-lived donors exceeded aged donors in naive CD4+ cells and diversity.

The V call is TRBV6-5, the J call TRBJ1-4; D unresolved. This receptor was obtained from a woman aged 18-29 years in good health. The sample consisted of blood. CDR3 nucleotide sequence: TGTGCCAGTAAGGTCGGCGTAGTGGGGGAAAAACTGTTTTTT. Amino acid sequence: CASKVGVVGEKLFF.